One sample yielded the 25 T cell receptor beta chains listed below, sequenced in a study of CD4 and CD8 cells across lung adenocarcinoma regions. TCRdb recomputed calls from the PCR reads with MiXCR, one row per CDR3 protein. The profile shows about 11,000 distinct CDR3 sequences, approximately 50% of them singletons. Specimen: CD8+ T cells from the margin of a lung tumor. The receptor set was obtained from a male donor with lung adenocarcinoma. The CD4 and CD8 labels of this study may be unreliable.

A remark on this clonotype: Possible read error: a much larger clone is one base away. The rearrangement joins TRBV6-1 to TRBJ2-1, with D perhaps matching TRBD2 (5 bases). The J call is uncertain, as TRBJ2-7 better fits the DNA end. The germline V gene encodes CDR1 MNHNS and CDR2 SASEGT. This CDR3 has 13 residues. CDR3 protein: CVSTEASYDEQYF. CDR3 nucleotides: TGTGTCAGCACCGAGGCTAGCTACGATGAGCAGTACTTC.

This clonotype has at least ten counts. The V and J genes are TRBV6-5 and TRBJ2-7, with 15 bases aligning to TRBD2. V was pared by 5 bases and J by 1 base, with 9 bases of the junction left unmatched. The CDR3 consists of 18 residues. Germline assignment: CDR1 MNHEY and CDR2 SVGAGI. This CDR3 reads CASSRGLAGGPSSYEQYF. The CDR3 nucleotides read TGTGCCAGCAGTCGTGGACTAGCGGGAGGGCCTTCTTCCTACGAGCAGTACTTC.

As regards this clonotype: Sequence at one end of the junction differs from germline and may be a read error. The chain recombines TRBV6-1 with TRBJ2-3; D may match TRBD1 or TRBD2 (5 bases each). CDR1 and CDR2 (germline): MNHNS, SASEGT. This CDR3 is built from 16 residues. The CDR3 sequence is CASRSSQGVTKNAQYF. CDR3 sequence (DNA): TGTGCCAGCCGGAGTTCCCAGGGAGTGACCAAAAATGCGCAGTACTTT.

Notes on this clonotype: A junction boundary mismatches the germline segment, possibly from a read error. CDR3 in amino acids: CPSRRTGGRAKNIQYF. CDR3 sequence (DNA): TGTCCGAGCCGCCGGACGGGGGGGAGGGCCAAAAATATTCAGTATTTC. The V call is TRBV6-1, the J call TRBJ2-4, with 8 bases lining up with TRBD2. The V gene's germline CDR1 is MNHNS and CDR2 SASEGT. There are 16 residues in the CDR3.

The chain uses TRBV6-1 and TRBJ2-5, with TRBD2 matching 9 bases. The J call may be in error: the DNA end matches TRBJ2-7 better. The CDR3 spans 13 residues. Germline lookup yields CDR1 MNHNS and CDR2 SASEGT. The CDR3 DNA reads as TGTGCCAGCCGAGCGGGGGGCTTTTACGAGCAGTACTTC. This translates into CASRAGGFYEQYF.

This clonotype has only a few counts. The rearrangement links TRBV6-1 to TRBJ1-5; no firm D call. V was pared by 6 bases and J by 0 bases, with 9 bases between. This CDR3 spans 14 amino acids. Germline loops: CDR1 MNHNS, CDR2 SASEGT. DNA of the CDR3: TGTGCCAGCAGCCGCGGCAGTAGCAATCAGCCCCAGCATTTT. Encoded protein: CASSRGSSNQPQHF.

This clonotype was seen only a few times. The chain employs TRBV6-1 and TRBJ2-1, with 9 bases identical to TRBD1. The J call is uncertain, as TRBJ2-5 better fits the DNA end. Germline assignment: CDR1 MNHNS and CDR2 SASEGT. The CDR3 spans 15 residues. The DNA for the CDR3 is TGTGCCAGCAGTCAGGGACAGGGCCTAACAGAGACCCAGTACTTC. It is translated as CASSQGQGLTETQYF.

The rearrangement joins TRBV4-1 to TRBJ2-5, with D possibly called TRBD1 or TRBD2 (6 bases each). V was clipped by 11 bases and J by 4 bases, with 23 bases between them. The CDR3 is 15 amino acids. Germline V gene sequence: CDR1 MGHRA, CDR2 YSYEKL. The CDR3 loop is CAGGHEGRDTETQYF. CDR3 in DNA: TGCGCCGGGGGGCACGAGGGCCGGGACACAGAGACCCAGTACTTC.

In this sample, this clonotype turned up many times. The CDR3 DNA reads TGTGCCAGCAGTGAAATGGCTAGCGGGAGAAACATTCAGTACTTC. Amino acid sequence: CASSEMASGRNIQYF. V gene TRBV6-1 combines with J gene TRBJ2-4; 10 bases align to TRBD2. Unmatched junction bases numbered 4, after V lost 2 bases and J lost 6 bases. The CDR3 contains 15 residues. The germline V gene encodes CDR1 MNHNS and CDR2 SASEGT.

This chain joins TRBV6-1 and TRBJ2-1, with D possibly TRBD2 on 5 matching bases. Germline lookup yields CDR1 MNHNS and CDR2 SASEGT. Between the trimmed V and J ends, which lost 2 bases and 12 bases, there was a span of 23 bases. The CDR3 consists of 16 residues. CDR3 in DNA: TGTGCCAGCAGTGAAACGTGGGCTAGCAGCACCAATACGCAGTTCTTC. Residues: CASSETWASSTNTQFF.

Only a few counts were recorded for this clonotype. The V gene is TRBV6-1, the J gene TRBJ2-5; 12 bases match TRBD1. The assigned J gene may be wrong: the sequence end matches TRBJ2-7 better. Per the germline V gene, CDR1 is MNHNS and CDR2 is SASEGT. The CDR3 has 14 amino acids. DNA of the CDR3: TGTGCCAGCAACAGGGACAGGGGGCGGTACGAGCAGTACTTC. Amino acids: CASNRDRGRYEQYF.

In the case of this clonotype: Compared with germline, one end of the junction differs, possibly owing to a read error. The rearrangement uses TRBV10-3 and TRBJ2-1, with a tentative D call TRBD2 (5 bases). The CDR3 length is 13 residues. The germline CDR1 and CDR2 sequences are ENHRY and SYGVKD. The CDR3 DNA follows: TGTGCCAACAGTCGTGCTAGCACCGGTGAGCTGTTCTTC. Translation gives CANSRASTGELFF.

This clonotype was counted only a few times. The CDR3: CASSYYRDLRSGNTIYF. The CDR3, as DNA: TGTGCCAGCAGTTACTACCGGGACTTGAGGTCTGGAAACACCATATATTTT. The chain links TRBV6-5 to TRBJ1-3; possibly TRBD1 for D (5 bases). The V end was cut by 1 base, the J end by 1 base, with 14 bases between. This CDR3 has 17 amino acids. Germline V CDR1 and CDR2: MNHEY, SVGAGI.

This chain joins TRBV6-1 and TRBJ1-2; D is ambiguous. The V and J ends lost 5 bases and 1 base respectively, with 11 bases between them. CDR3 size: 14 residues. From germline, CDR1 is MNHNS and CDR2 SASEGT. The CDR3 bases are TGTGCCAGCAGTCTCAACCAACATAACTATGGCTACACCTTC. Amino acid sequence: CASSLNQHNYGYTF.

In its sample, this clonotype was seen a few times. The chain recombines TRBV10-1 with TRBJ2-5, with D possibly matching TRBD2 (6 bases). This CDR3 region has 15 residues. CDR1 is WNHNN and CDR2 is SYGVQD in the germline V gene (reference sequence). Trimming removed 4 bases from V and 2 bases from J, with 14 bases in between. The CDR3 protein is CASSAAGGGQETQYF. CDR3 coding DNA: TGCGCCAGCAGTGCTGCCGGTGGAGGGCAAGAGACCCAGTACTTC.

There are many counts of this clonotype. V usage is TRBV12-3 or TRBV12-4 and J usage is TRBJ2-5; D ambiguous. Trimming removed 6 bases from V and 2 bases from J, with 10 bases in between. The CDR3 is 13 residues long. CDR3 sequence reads: CASSMPQQETQYF. For the CDR3, the DNA is TGTGCCAGCAGCATGCCACAGCAAGAGACCCAGTACTTC.

CDR3 protein: CAISEGAGGVDTQYF. The CDR3, as DNA: TGTGCCATCAGTGAGGGAGCGGGAGGGGTAGATACGCAGTATTTT. The chain carries TRBV10-3 and TRBJ2-3; 10 nucleotides match TRBD2. V dropped 2 bases and J dropped 5; count of bases not matched to a gene: 4. The CDR3 extends over 15 amino acids. Germline-derived CDR1 and CDR2 are ENHRY and SYGVKD.

The CDR3 reads CASSYTQGGGTQYF. Written as DNA, the CDR3 is TGTGCCAGCAGTTACACTCAAGGGGGGGGGACCCAGTACTTC. The chain has TRBV6-5 and TRBJ2-5, with a possible D match to TRBD2 (7 bases). This CDR3 comprises 14 residues. CDR1 is MNHEY and CDR2 is SVGAGI in the germline V gene. The V end was cut by 2 bases, the J end by 7 bases, with 14 bases between.

The rearrangement links TRBV7-8 to TRBJ2-3, with 12 positions matching TRBD2. Germline loops: CDR1 SGHVS, CDR2 FQNEAQ. V lost 4 bases and J lost 1; bases outside the gene matches: 6. This CDR3 comprises 17 residues. The DNA of the CDR3 is TGTGCCAGCAGCTCGTGGACTAGCGGGGCGGGCACAGATACGCAGTATTTT. It codes for CASSSWTSGAGTDTQYF.

The V and J genes are TRBV7-6 and TRBJ2-1; D remains ambiguous. Germline CDR1 and CDR2: SGHVS and FNYEAQ. With 3 bases removed from V and 5 bases from J, the gap between germline ends came to 8 bases. This CDR3 spans 13 amino acids. The CDR3 DNA reads TGTGCCAGCAGCTTGGGAATGCACAATGAGCAGTTCTTC. Its protein product is CASSLGMHNEQFF.

The J gene is TRBJ2-4, the V gene TRBV10-1; possible D gene TRBD1, 6 bases. This CDR3 is 14 amino acids long. V lost 4 bases, J lost 1 base, and 8 bases lay in between. Per the germline V gene, CDR1 is WNHNN and CDR2 is SYGVQD (reference sequence). CDR3 sequence (DNA): TGCGCCAGCAGTGCAGGGGCGGCCAAAAACATTCAGTACTTC. This encodes CASSAGAAKNIQYF.

This clonotype came up many times. The chain is built from TRBV6-2 or TRBV6-3 and TRBJ2-1; TRBD2 matches 10 bases. The J segment lost 10 bases and the V segment lost 6 bases, leaving 12 bases of the junction unmatched. CDR1 and CDR2 (germline): MNHEY, SVGEGT. This CDR3 spans 15 amino acids. CDR3: CASRRRGTSAWEQFF. DNA for the CDR3: TGTGCCAGCAGGAGAAGGGGGACTAGCGCTTGGGAGCAGTTCTTC.

V and J are TRBV27 and TRBJ1-2; D is perhaps TRBD1 (5 bases). The germline V and J ends were trimmed by 4 bases and 8 bases, with 14 bases remaining between them. CDR3 length: 13 amino acids. Germline loops: CDR1 MNHEY, CDR2 SMNVEV (reference sequence). CDR3 amino acids: CASSYRQGGGYTF. CDR3 DNA sequence: TGTGCCAGCAGTTACCGGCAGGGAGGCGGCTACACCTTC.

This chain links TRBV14 with TRBJ2-3, with 8 bases matching TRBD1. The CDR3 has 16 residues. The V and J ends lost 4 bases and 0 bases, in that order; junction bases with no gene match: 6. Per the germline V gene, CDR1 is SGHDN and CDR2 is FVKESK. In DNA, the CDR3 is TGTGCCAGCAGCCCTTGGAGACAGGGGAGCACAGATACGCAGTATTTT. Its protein product is CASSPWRQGSTDTQYF.

Concerning this clonotype itself: The germline gene is not matched at one end of the junction; a read error may be the cause. V usage is TRBV7-6 and J usage is TRBJ2-1; 9 bases match TRBD1. Per germline, CDR1 SGHVS and CDR2 FNYEAQ. CDR3 size: 16 residues. CDR3 sequence: CASSLKGQGSYNEQFF. CDR3 sequence (DNA): TGCGCCAGCAGCTTAAAGGGACAGGGCTCCTACAATGAGCAGTTCTTC. The full variable domain, completed using reference TRBV7-6 and TRBJ2-1, is GAGVSQSPRYKVTKRGQDVALRCDPISGHVSLYWYRQALGQGPEFLTYFNYEAQQDKSGLPNDRFSAERPEGSISTLTIQRTEQRDSAMYRCASSLKGQGSYNEQFFGPGTRLTVL.